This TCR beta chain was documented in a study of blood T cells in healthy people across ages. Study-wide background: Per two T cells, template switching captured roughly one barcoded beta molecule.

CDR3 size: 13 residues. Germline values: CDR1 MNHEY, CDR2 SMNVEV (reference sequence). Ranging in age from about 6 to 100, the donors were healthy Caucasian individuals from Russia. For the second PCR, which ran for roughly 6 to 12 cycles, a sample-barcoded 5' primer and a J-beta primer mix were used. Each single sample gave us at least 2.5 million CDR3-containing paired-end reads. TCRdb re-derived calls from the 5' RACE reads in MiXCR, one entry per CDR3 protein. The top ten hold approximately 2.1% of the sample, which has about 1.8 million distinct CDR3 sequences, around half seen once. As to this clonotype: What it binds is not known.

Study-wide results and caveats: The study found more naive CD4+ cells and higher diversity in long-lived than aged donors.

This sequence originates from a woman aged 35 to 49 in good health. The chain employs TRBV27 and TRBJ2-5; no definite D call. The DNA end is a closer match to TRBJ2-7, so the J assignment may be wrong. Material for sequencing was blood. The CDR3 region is CASSLGQLFEQYF. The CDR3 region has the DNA TGTGCCAGCAGTTTAGGGCAATTATTCGAGCAGTACTTC.